The sequence of this T cell receptor (beta chain) was determined in a study of T cells expressing NK-cell markers (dated by TCRdb to the early 2020s). General notes on the study: Three sorted T-cell subsets (CD3+CD56+NKG2C+, CD3+CD56+NKG2C- and CD3+CD56-NKG2C+) from several donors had their TCR beta-chain repertoires profiled. The study sequenced eight donors, all healthy volunteers chosen at random: three men and five women. Among the eight sequenced donors, seven were HCMV-seropositive and one was HCMV-seronegative. Libraries were sequenced as 2 x 150 bp reads on Illumina HiSeq 2000/2500, MiSeq or NextSeq. Study-wide findings and limitations: Whether the expanded NKG2C-expressing T cell clones were specific for HCMV antigens was left unclear. For over five donors, the dominant CD3+CD56+NKG2C+ clonotypes were among the top 10 CD8+ clonotypes and accounted for roughly 1.0-8% of CD8+ T cells. Those dominant clonotypes were again the most abundant among CD3+CD56-NKG2C+ cells in a handful of donors, at about 25-60.1%.

Sequencing was carried out with an Illumina HiSeq 2000. The TCR beta cDNA libraries were made using 5'RACE template switching, a step that added both a universal primer site and unique molecular identifiers. Synthesis of cDNA was primed from the TCR beta constant segment and was followed by two consecutive PCR amplification steps. As for the authors' bioinformatics: Reads were demultiplexed and grouped by UMI with MIGEC, and clonotypes were assembled and quantified with MiTCR. To exclude erroneous sequences, only TCR cDNA sequences supported by at least two reads were retained. Downstream repertoire analysis used the tcR package, and clonotypes were matched across fractions by CDR3 nucleotide sequence plus V segment. VDJmatch was used to annotate antigen specificity against VDJdb, with one amino acid substitution in CDR3 allowed. The reads were reprocessed in TCRdb, with one entry per CDR3 protein sequence and no accompanying DNA. None of the V and J calls come from the authors' own analysis; TCRdb made them. This sample's listing comprises some 440,000 distinct CDR3 sequences. Jointly, the top ten make up roughly 1.4% of the sample.

Inclusive of the bounding cysteine and phenylalanine, the CDR3 is 14 residues long. No DNA sequence was recorded. Based on the germline V gene, the CDR1 and CDR2 sequences are KGHDR and SFDVKD. Turning to this clonotype: Its cognate antigen has yet to be identified.

A commercial ELISA kit detecting HCMV-specific IgG in serum was used to determine HCMV serostatus. Peripheral blood mononuclear cells were isolated from blood by Ficoll density gradient centrifugation. This sequence originates from a woman aged 45-59 years in good health. Donor details come from another sample of the same person, matched by shared clones. The sample comprised blood T cells: a sorted CD56 or NKG2C T cell subset, CD4+ or CD8+ T cells, or bulk PBMC T cells (not recorded which). The sequence links TRBV24-1 to TRBJ2-2. The CDR3 amino acid sequence is: CATSRNANTGELFF.